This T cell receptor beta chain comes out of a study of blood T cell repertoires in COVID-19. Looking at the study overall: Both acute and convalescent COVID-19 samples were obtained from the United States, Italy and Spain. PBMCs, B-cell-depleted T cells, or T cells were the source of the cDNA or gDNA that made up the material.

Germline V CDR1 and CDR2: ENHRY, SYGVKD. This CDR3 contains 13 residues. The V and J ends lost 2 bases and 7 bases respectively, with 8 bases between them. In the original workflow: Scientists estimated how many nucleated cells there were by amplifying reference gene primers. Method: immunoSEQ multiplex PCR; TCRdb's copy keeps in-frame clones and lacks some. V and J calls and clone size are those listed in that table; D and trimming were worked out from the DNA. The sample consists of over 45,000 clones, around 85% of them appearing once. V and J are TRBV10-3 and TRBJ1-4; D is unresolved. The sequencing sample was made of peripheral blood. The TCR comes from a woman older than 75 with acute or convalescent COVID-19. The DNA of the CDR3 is TGTGCCATCAGTGAGAGCGGTGGTGAAAAACTGTTTTTT. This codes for CAISESGGEKLFF.